One and the same sample provided the 9 T cell receptor beta chains below, sequenced in a study of regulatory T cells in long-lasting Graves disease. With iRepertoire HTBI primers and Arm-PCR of CDR3 regions, TCR beta libraries were built. One entry per CDR3 protein results from TCRdb running MiXCR on the multiplex PCR reads. The sample contains hundreds of thousands of distinct CDR3 sequences, roughly 15% of which appear only once. The time point was: newly diagnosed GD, antithyroid drugs for less than 3 months. PBMCs were the source of the RNA used for TCR sequencing. In addition, the sample was reused for a study of T cells in Graves' hyperthyroidism and ophthalmopathy.

Specimen: peripheral blood mononuclear cells (PBMCs), collected at new diagnosis, from a patient treated with antithyroid drugs. The receptors here all came from a woman under 40 with Graves disease.

This clonotype showed up many times. V is TRBV29-1 and J is TRBJ2-7; D assignment may be TRBD1 or TRBD2 (5 bases each). With 7 bases removed from V and 6 bases from J, the gap between germline ends came to 16 bases. CDR1 SQVTM and CDR2 ANQGSEA come from the germline V gene. CDR3 length: 12 amino acids. CDR3 sequence reads: CSASVGEGEQYF. Here the CDR3 DNA reads TGCAGCGCGAGCGTGGGGGAAGGCGAGCAGTACTTC.

This clonotype has only a few counts. The rearrangement links TRBV28 to TRBJ2-3; the D call may be TRBD1 or TRBD2 (5 bases each). Trimming removed 5 bases from V and 2 bases from J, with 11 bases in between. This CDR3 is 14 amino acids long. Germline V gene sequence: CDR1 MDHEN, CDR2 SYDVKM. The CDR3 sequence is CASSTGAVTDTQYF. Here the CDR3 DNA reads TGTGCCAGCAGTACCGGGGCGGTCACAGATACGCAGTATTTT.

The rearrangement joins TRBV24-1 to TRBJ2-3, with 7 bases matching TRBD1. J was trimmed by 14 bases and V by 4 bases; bases with no gene match: 8. CDR1 is KGHDR, CDR2 SFDVKD, per germline. The CDR3 is made up of 12 amino acids. CDR3 in DNA: TGTGCCACCAGTGACCTAGGGGGCATTCGGTATTTT. Translating gives CATSDLGGIRYF.

This clonotype was seen a few times. This chain joins TRBV20-1 and TRBJ2-3; D might be TRBD2 (6 bases). Germline values: CDR1 DFQATT, CDR2 SNEGSKA (reference sequence). Trimming removed 5 bases at V and 2 bases at J, with 17 bases between. The CDR3 length is 15 residues. The CDR3 nucleotides read TGCAGTGCTCGCCGCCCGGGACTCGACACAGATACGCAGTATTTT. Translating gives CSARRPGLDTDTQYF.

This clonotype showed up just a few times. The DNA for the CDR3 is TGTGCCAGTAGTAGGGCCCACCAAGAGACCCAGTACTTC. This gives the protein CASSRAHQETQYF. The chain has TRBV19 and TRBJ2-5; no clear D gene. CDR3 length: 13 residues. The V gene lost 4 bases and the J gene lost 0 bases, with 6 bases spanning the gap. Germline lookup yields CDR1 LNHDA and CDR2 SQIVND (reference sequence).

This clonotype appeared a few times. The chain has TRBV6-1 and TRBJ2-7; D might be TRBD1 (6 bases). The CDR3 covers 14 residues. Germline CDR1 MNHNS, CDR2 SASEGT. Trimming shortened V by 4 bases and J by 0 bases, and 10 bases separated the two germline ends. The CDR3, as DNA: TGTGCCAGCAGTGGTAGGGGGTACTCCTACGAGCAGTACTTC. Translated, it gives CASSGRGYSYEQYF.

This clonotype was found many times. The V call is TRBV20-1, the J call TRBJ2-1; possibly TRBD2 for D (6 bases). V was clipped by 1 base and J by 2 bases, with 15 bases between them. The germline V gene encodes CDR1 DFQATT and CDR2 SNEGSKA (reference sequence). There are 16 residues in the CDR3. The CDR3 loop is CSARAKRGGPYNEQFF. In nucleotides, the CDR3 is TGCAGTGCTAGAGCCAAAAGAGGAGGGCCCTACAATGAGCAGTTCTTC.

This clonotype was counted between two and nine times. For the CDR3, the DNA is TGTGCCAGCAGAGCCCCCCGGGAGGGGCGGAATGAAAAACTGTTTTTT. Protein product: CASRAPREGRNEKLFF. The chain combines TRBV6-4 with TRBJ1-4; possibly TRBD1 for D (5 bases). The CDR3 is 16 residues long. The germline CDR1 and CDR2 sequences are MRHNA and SNTAGT. Between the trimmed V and J ends, which lost 6 bases and 5 bases, there was a span of 19 bases.

This chain connects TRBV11-2 to TRBJ2-5; the match to TRBD2 covers 11 bases. V dropped 0 bases and J dropped 10; count of bases not matched to a gene: 16. The germline gives CDR1 SGHAT, CDR2 FQNNGV. The CDR3 covers 18 residues. CDR3 region: CASSLDLLGTSGAPIQYF. The CDR3 coding sequence is TGTGCCAGCAGCTTAGATCTTTTAGGGACTAGCGGTGCACCAATCCAGTACTTC.